The 27 T cell receptor beta chains reported below all come from one sample, sequenced in a study of blood T cell repertoires in COVID-19. Repertoires were generated with immunoSEQ multiplex PCR, while TCRdb's copy carries only in-frame clones and drops some. The data show more than 65,000 clones, 60% to 75% seen once. Sequenced input: peripheral blood. The receptors come from a woman in her 70s with acute or convalescent COVID-19.

The V and J genes are TRBV6-5 and TRBJ1-1; 8 positions match TRBD1. The length of the CDR3 is 16 residues. The V gene end was trimmed by 4 bases and the J gene end by 6 bases; junction bases not matched to a gene: 13. Germline V gene sequence: CDR1 MNHEY, CDR2 SVGAGI. The CDR3 DNA reads TGTGCCAGCAGTTCGTACCTGGGACAGGCCCTACCTGAAGCTTTCTTT. It is translated as CASSSYLGQALPEAFF.

V usage is TRBV2 and J usage is TRBJ2-7; TRBD1 matches at 12 bases. The CDR3 loop spans 16 amino acids. V lost 2 bases, J lost 6 bases, and 8 bases stayed unmatched. Germline-derived CDR1 and CDR2 are SNHLY and FYNNEI. CDR3: CASSEHPGQGASEQYF. DNA for the CDR3: TGTGCCAGCAGTGAACACCCGGGACAGGGGGCGTCCGAGCAGTACTTC.

This clone has just a few counts. The chain employs TRBV7-2 and TRBJ1-2; D is undetermined. CDR1 is SGHTA and CDR2 is FQGNSA in the germline V gene. V lost 0 bases and J 3 bases, leaving 11 bases between the germline ends. CDR3 length: 15 residues. The CDR3 loop is CASSLALHTYYGYTF. The CDR3 DNA reads as TGTGCCAGCAGCTTAGCGCTGCACACCTACTATGGCTACACCTTC.

In this sample, this clone turned up a few times. V is TRBV12-3 or TRBV12-4 and J is TRBJ1-6, with D unclear. The CDR3 has 13 amino acids. Trimming cost V 5 bases and J 5 bases, with 7 bases left between them. DNA of the CDR3: TGTGCCAGCAGTCGTAGTAATAATTCACCCCTCCACTTT. As protein: CASSRSNNSPLHF.

The V gene is TRBV7-9, the J gene TRBJ2-4; a possible D gene is TRBD1 (6 bases). V lost 5 bases and J 12 bases, leaving 11 bases between the germline ends. There are 11 residues in the CDR3. CDR1 is SEHNR and CDR2 is FQNEAQ in the germline V gene (reference sequence). The CDR3 nucleotides read TGTGCCAGCAGCCCCGGACAGCGTCAGTACTTC. Amino acid sequence: CASSPGQRQYF.

The J gene is TRBJ1-1, the V gene TRBV14; D not resolved. V lost 0 bases, J lost 10 bases, and 18 bases lay in between. The CDR3 is 15 amino acids. CDR1 and CDR2 (germline): SGHDN, FVKESK. The CDR3 region is CASSQEGAPEVRAFF. In DNA form, the CDR3 reads TGTGCCAGCAGCCAAGAAGGCGCCCCTGAGGTTCGAGCTTTCTTT.

The CDR3 reads CASRGAGVGYEQYF. In nucleotides, the CDR3 is TGTGCCAGCAGGGGAGCGGGAGTTGGGTACGAGCAGTACTTC. The V gene is TRBV6-5, the J gene TRBJ2-7; 8 bases fit TRBD2. J gave up 4 bases and V 6 bases, and 8 bases lay outside the gene matches. Germline CDR1 MNHEY, CDR2 SVGAGI. The CDR3 spans 14 residues.

J is TRBJ1-5 and V is TRBV6-2 or TRBV6-3; the D gene is possibly TRBD1 (5 bases). The V gene lost 3 bases and the J gene lost 5 bases, with 11 bases spanning the gap. The CDR3 length is 14 residues. Germline V CDR1 and CDR2: MNHEY, SVGEGT. CDR3 region: CASSYGANDQPQHF. The CDR3 nucleotides are TGTGCCAGCAGTTATGGGGCTAATGATCAGCCCCAGCATTTT.

This sequence joins TRBV5-1 and TRBJ2-7; a possible D gene is TRBD1 (6 bases). The CDR3 has 14 residues. V lost 2 bases and J lost 3, with 12 bases in between. Germline CDR1 and CDR2: SGHRS and YFSETQ. The CDR3 region has the DNA TGCGCCAGCAGCTTCGGACAGAGGTTCTACGAGCAGTACTTC. Its translation is CASSFGQRFYEQYF.

The chain couples TRBV30 to TRBJ2-7; 9 bases are shared with TRBD1. V lost 0 bases and J lost 4; bases outside the gene matches: 4. Germline CDR1 and CDR2: GTSNPN and SVGIG (reference sequence). The CDR3 contains 14 residues. CDR3 DNA sequence: TGTGCCTGGAGTGTAGGGACAGGGAGGTACGAGCAGTACTTC. Translating it yields CAWSVGTGRYEQYF.

This clone was observed a few times. V gene TRBV5-4 combines with J gene TRBJ2-2; 8 bases are a match to TRBD1. Germline lookup yields CDR1 SGHNT and CDR2 YYREEE (reference sequence). There are 15 residues in the CDR3. Unmatched junction bases numbered 8, after V lost 3 bases and J lost 7 bases. CDR3 DNA: TGTGCCAGCAGCTCCCGACAGGGGCGAGGCGGGGAGCTGTTTTTT. This gives the protein CASSSRQGRGGELFF.

The table lists this clone with a count of one. This rearrangement joins TRBV29-1 to TRBJ1-2, with 10 bases aligning to TRBD1. V was clipped by 5 bases and J by 8 bases; unmatched bases: 11. The CDR3 covers 14 residues. Germline V gene lookup returns CDR1 SQVTM and CDR2 ANQGSEA. In nucleotides, the CDR3 is TGCAGCGTTTCCGGGACAGGGGTTTGGACGGGCTACACCTTC. Protein: CSVSGTGVWTGYTF.

The V and J genes are TRBV11-2 and TRBJ2-1; D unresolved. Germline V CDR1 and CDR2: SGHAT, FQNNGV. The germline V and J ends were trimmed by 2 bases and 0 bases, with 8 bases remaining between them. The CDR3 loop spans 15 amino acids. This CDR3 reads CASSLSGRSYNEQFF. The CDR3, as DNA: TGTGCCAGCAGCTTATCGGGTCGCTCCTACAATGAGCAGTTCTTC.

The rearrangement links TRBV6-6 to TRBJ2-2; the match to TRBD2 covers 8 bases. Germline-derived CDR1 and CDR2 are MNHNY and SVGAGI (reference sequence). Germline trimming cut 5 bases from V and 3 bases from J; bases unmatched to any gene: 11. The CDR3 covers 17 residues. This chain's CDR3 is CASSRSGVGGYTGELFF. CDR3 bases: TGTGCCAGCAGTCGTAGCGGGGTAGGGGGGTACACCGGGGAGCTGTTTTTT.

The chain links TRBV2 to TRBJ2-6; 9 bases line up with TRBD1. Germline loops: CDR1 SNHLY, CDR2 FYNNEI. The CDR3 sequence is 16 residues long. The junction had 5 bases not matched to a gene; V was cut back by 6 bases and J by 2 bases. The CDR3 reads CASSLTGGAGANVLTF. CDR3 bases: TGTGCCAGCAGCCTTACAGGGGGCGCTGGGGCCAACGTCCTGACTTTC.

This clone was seen a few times. The rearrangement links TRBV27 to TRBJ1-5; no clear D gene. V lost 5 bases and J lost 3, with 14 bases in between. Germline V gene sequence: CDR1 MNHEY, CDR2 SMNVEV (reference sequence). The CDR3 covers 15 residues. The CDR3 is CASSPLGGPNQPQHF. Written as DNA, the CDR3 is TGTGCCAGCAGTCCTTTAGGCGGGCCCAATCAGCCCCAGCATTTT.

The J gene is TRBJ2-1, the V gene TRBV18; the D gene is possibly TRBD1 (5 bases). The CDR3 runs 13 residues. Trimming pared 3 bases from V and 7 bases from J, leaving 10 bases between. The germline CDR1 and CDR2 sequences are KGHSH and LQKENI. Here the CDR3 reads CASSPQGANEQFF. CDR3 sequence (DNA): TGTGCCAGCTCACCGCAGGGCGCAAATGAGCAGTTCTTC.

The J gene is TRBJ1-4, the V gene TRBV24-1; 7 bases map to TRBD1. CDR1 KGHDR and CDR2 SFDVKD come from the germline V gene. The CDR3 contains 14 residues. V lost 7 bases and J lost 7; bases outside the gene matches: 8. The CDR3 reads CATRGGGGFEKLFF. The DNA of the CDR3 is TGTGCCACCAGGGGAGGAGGGGGCTTTGAAAAACTGTTTTTT.

This clone was detected only a few times. V and J are TRBV3-1 (or the pseudogene TRBV3-2) and TRBJ1-3; D might be TRBD1 (6 bases). Germline V gene sequence: CDR1 LGHDT, CDR2 YNNKEL (reference sequence). V lost 4 bases and J lost 3, with 16 bases in between. CDR3 size: 16 residues. The CDR3, as DNA: TGTGCCAGCAGCCCTGAGGACAGATTATTTGGAAACACCATATATTTT. Protein sequence: CASSPEDRLFGNTIYF.

The chain joins TRBV19 to TRBJ1-5, with D perhaps matching TRBD1 (5 bases). With 3 bases removed from V and 6 bases from J, the gap between germline ends came to 24 bases. The CDR3 is 18 amino acids. Germline V gives CDR1 LNHDA, CDR2 SQIVND (reference sequence). The DNA of the CDR3 is TGTGCCAGTAGTATCCTCCCCTCAAGGGCAGGGTTTGTTCAGCCCCAGCATTTT. It specifies CASSILPSRAGFVQPQHF.

The gene calls are TRBV5-4 and TRBJ2-5, with 7 bases identical to TRBD2. CDR3 size: 16 residues. Germline-derived CDR1 and CDR2 are SGHNT and YYREEE (reference sequence). V gave up 3 bases and J gave up 2 bases; unmatched junction bases: 10. CDR3 loop: CASSSGGKAGQETQYF. The CDR3 bases are TGTGCCAGCAGCTCGGGGGGAAAGGCGGGTCAAGAGACCCAGTACTTC.

The chain uses TRBV5-4 and TRBJ1-1; 9 bases are shared with TRBD1. The CDR3 is made up of 16 amino acids. Germline-derived CDR1 and CDR2 are SGHNT and YYREEE (reference sequence). The ends lost 7 bases at V and 5 bases at J; junction bases unmatched: 15. CDR3 region: CASGRDRGGKRTEAFF. CDR3 DNA: TGTGCCAGCGGGAGAGACAGGGGGGGAAAGAGGACTGAAGCTTTCTTT.

The chain couples TRBV18 to TRBJ2-7, with D unclear. Trimming removed 3 bases at V and 1 base at J, with 4 bases between. This CDR3 is 12 amino acids long. Per the germline V gene, CDR1 is KGHSH and CDR2 is LQKENI. The chain's CDR3 is CASSPRSYEQYF. CDR3 nucleotides: TGTGCCAGCTCACCTCGGTCCTACGAGCAGTACTTC.

A single count supports this clone. This chain connects TRBV6-2 or TRBV6-3 to TRBJ2-3; D remains unclear. CDR3 size: 11 residues. Trimming took 4 bases from V and 8 from J, leaving 7 bases between them. Germline V gene sequence: CDR1 MNHEY, CDR2 SVGEGT. This CDR3 reads CASSFDTTQYF. The CDR3 nucleotides are TGTGCCAGCAGTTTCGACACTACGCAGTATTTT.

There are a few counts of this clone. In DNA, the CDR3 is TGTGCCAGCAGACCAGACAGTAACTCAGATACGCAGTATTTT. This sequence encodes CASRPDSNSDTQYF. The J gene is TRBJ2-3, the V gene TRBV6-5; TRBD1 is a possible D gene (5 bases). The CDR3 has 14 residues. The V gene lost 6 bases and the J gene lost 4 bases, with 14 bases spanning the gap. Germline loops: CDR1 MNHEY, CDR2 SVGAGI.

The CDR3, as DNA: TGTGCCAGCAGATGGACAGGAAGGGGTGGAGGCTACACCTTC. As protein: CASRWTGRGGGYTF. The chain couples TRBV6-5 to TRBJ1-2; 7 bases align to TRBD1. The CDR3 has 14 amino acids. Germline V gives CDR1 MNHEY, CDR2 SVGAGI. The J segment lost 8 bases and the V segment lost 6 bases, leaving 12 bases of the junction unmatched.

This clone has a handful of counts. V usage is TRBV5-1 and J usage is TRBJ1-1, with 7 bases identical to TRBD1. Germline V CDR1 and CDR2: SGHRS, YFSETQ. The ends lost 3 bases at V and 8 bases at J; junction bases unmatched: 4. The CDR3 runs 12 residues. The CDR3 bases are TGCGCCAGCAGCTCATGGACAGGAGAAGCTTTCTTT. Translated: CASSSWTGEAFF.